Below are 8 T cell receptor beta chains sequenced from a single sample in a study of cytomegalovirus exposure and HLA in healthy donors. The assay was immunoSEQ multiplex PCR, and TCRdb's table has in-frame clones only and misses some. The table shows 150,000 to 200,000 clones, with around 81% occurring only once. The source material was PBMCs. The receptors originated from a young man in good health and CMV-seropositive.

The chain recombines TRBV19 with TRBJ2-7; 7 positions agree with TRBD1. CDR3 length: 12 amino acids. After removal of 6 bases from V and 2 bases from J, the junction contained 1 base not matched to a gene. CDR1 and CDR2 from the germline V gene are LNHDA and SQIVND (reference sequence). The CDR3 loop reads CASRQGAYEQYF. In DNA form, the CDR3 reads TGTGCCAGTAGGCAGGGGGCCTACGAGCAGTACTTC.

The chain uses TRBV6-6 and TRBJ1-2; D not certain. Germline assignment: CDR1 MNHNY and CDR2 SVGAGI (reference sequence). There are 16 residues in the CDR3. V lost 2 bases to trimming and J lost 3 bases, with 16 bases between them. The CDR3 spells CASSYPEDGWDYGYTF. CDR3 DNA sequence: TGTGCCAGCAGTTACCCGGAGGACGGCTGGGACTATGGCTACACCTTC.

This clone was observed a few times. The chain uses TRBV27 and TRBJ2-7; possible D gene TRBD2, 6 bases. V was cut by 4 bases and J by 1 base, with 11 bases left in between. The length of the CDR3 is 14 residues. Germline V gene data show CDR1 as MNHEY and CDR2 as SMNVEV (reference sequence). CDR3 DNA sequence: TGTGCCAGCAGTTCCCCTCGGGAGTCCTACGAGCAGTACTTC. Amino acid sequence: CASSSPRESYEQYF.

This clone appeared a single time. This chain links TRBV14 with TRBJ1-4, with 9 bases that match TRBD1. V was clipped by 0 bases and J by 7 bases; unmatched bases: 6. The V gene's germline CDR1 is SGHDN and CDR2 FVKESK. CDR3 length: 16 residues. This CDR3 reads CASSQDRGTGSEKLFF. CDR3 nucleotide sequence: TGTGCCAGCAGCCAAGATCGGGGGACAGGGAGTGAAAAACTGTTTTTT.

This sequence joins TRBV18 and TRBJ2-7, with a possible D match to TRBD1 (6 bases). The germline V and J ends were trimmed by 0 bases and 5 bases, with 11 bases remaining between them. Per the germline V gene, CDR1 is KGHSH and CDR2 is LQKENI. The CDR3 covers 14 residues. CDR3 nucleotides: TGTGCCAGCTCACCACCGGCACAGGGAAACGAGCAGTACTTC. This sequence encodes CASSPPAQGNEQYF.

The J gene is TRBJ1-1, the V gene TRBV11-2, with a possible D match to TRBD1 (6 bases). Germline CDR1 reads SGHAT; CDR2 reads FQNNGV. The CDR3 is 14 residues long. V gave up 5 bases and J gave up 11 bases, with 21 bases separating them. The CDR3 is CASSLGHLRLGAFF. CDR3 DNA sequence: TGTGCCAGCAGCCTGGGACATTTACGACTGGGCGCTTTCTTT.

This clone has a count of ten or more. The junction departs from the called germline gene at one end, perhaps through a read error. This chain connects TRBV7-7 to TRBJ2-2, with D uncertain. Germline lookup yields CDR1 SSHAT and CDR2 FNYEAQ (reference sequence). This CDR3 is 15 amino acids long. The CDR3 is CASSPQPGWTGELFF. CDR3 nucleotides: TGTGCTAGCAGCCCGCAACCGGGTTGGACCGGGGAGCTGTTTTTT.

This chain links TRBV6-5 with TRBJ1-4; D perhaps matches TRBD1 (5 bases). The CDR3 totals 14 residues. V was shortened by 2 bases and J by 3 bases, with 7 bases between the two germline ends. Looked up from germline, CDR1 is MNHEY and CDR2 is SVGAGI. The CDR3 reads CASSYRGSNEKLFF. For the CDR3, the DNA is TGTGCCAGCAGTTACAGGGGATCTAATGAAAAACTGTTTTTT.